The clone carrying this TCR beta chain was counted between two and nine times. The data derive from a study of blood T cell repertoires in COVID-19. Study overall: Researchers got acute and convalescent COVID-19 samples from the United States, Italy and Spain. PBMCs, B-cell-depleted T cells, or T cells provided the cDNA or gDNA that made up the material.

This CDR3 has 14 residues. V dropped 1 base and J dropped 3 bases, with 11 bases sitting between them. Germline CDR1 reads SGHTS; CDR2 reads YDEGEE. Measured with immunoSEQ multiplex PCR; TCRdb has only the in-frame clones, and not every one. The sample has 260,000 or so clones, over 75% seen once. Sample: peripheral blood. The J gene is TRBJ2-7, the V gene TRBV5-8; TRBD1 is a possible D gene (5 bases). The receptor was derived from a human donor in a cohort sampled during active COVID-19. CDR3 sequence: CASSLSTRDYEQYF. In DNA form, the CDR3 reads TGTGCCAGCAGCTTGTCGACCAGGGACTACGAGCAGTACTTC. Combining the CDR3 with reference TRBV5-8 and TRBJ2-7 gives the whole variable domain EAGVTQSPTHLIKTRGQQATLRCSPISGHTSVYWYQQALGLGLQFLLWYDEGEERNRGNFPPRFSGRQFPNYSSELNVNALELEDSALYLCASSLSTRDYEQYFGPGTRLTVT.